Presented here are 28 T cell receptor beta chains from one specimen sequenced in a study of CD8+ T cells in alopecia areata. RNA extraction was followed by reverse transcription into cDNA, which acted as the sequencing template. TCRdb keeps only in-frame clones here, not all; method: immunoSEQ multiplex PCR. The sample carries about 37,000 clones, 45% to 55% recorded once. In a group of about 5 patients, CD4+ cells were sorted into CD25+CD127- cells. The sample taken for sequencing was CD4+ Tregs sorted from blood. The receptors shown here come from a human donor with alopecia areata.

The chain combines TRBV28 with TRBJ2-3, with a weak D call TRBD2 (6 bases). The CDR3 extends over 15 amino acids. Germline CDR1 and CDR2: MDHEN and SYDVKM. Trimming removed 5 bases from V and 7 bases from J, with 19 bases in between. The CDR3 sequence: CASSPVAGRRHTQYF. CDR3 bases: TGTGCCAGCAGTCCCGTTGCGGGGCGCCGCCATACGCAGTATTTT.

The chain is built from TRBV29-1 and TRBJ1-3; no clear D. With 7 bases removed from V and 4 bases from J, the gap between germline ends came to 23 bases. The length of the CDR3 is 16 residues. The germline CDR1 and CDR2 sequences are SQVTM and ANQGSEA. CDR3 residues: CSAETRYGWGGNTIYF. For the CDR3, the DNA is TGCAGCGCCGAAACCCGGTACGGATGGGGAGGAAACACCATATATTTT.

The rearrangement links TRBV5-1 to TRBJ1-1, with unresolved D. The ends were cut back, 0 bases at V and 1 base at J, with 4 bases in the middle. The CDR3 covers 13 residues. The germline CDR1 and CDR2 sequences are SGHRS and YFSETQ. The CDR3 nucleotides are TGCGCCAGCAGCTTGGATTGGAACACTGAAGCTTTCTTT. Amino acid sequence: CASSLDWNTEAFF. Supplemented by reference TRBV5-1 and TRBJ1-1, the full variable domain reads KAGVTQTPRYLIKTRGQQVTLSCSPISGHRSVSWYQQTPGQGLQFLFEYFSETQRNKGNFPGRFSGRQFSNSRSEMNVSTLELGDSALYLCASSLDWNTEAFFGQGTRLTVV.

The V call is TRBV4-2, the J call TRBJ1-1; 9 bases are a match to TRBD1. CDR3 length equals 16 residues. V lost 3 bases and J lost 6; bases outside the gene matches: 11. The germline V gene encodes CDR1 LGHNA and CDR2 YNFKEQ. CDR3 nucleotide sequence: TGTGCCAGCAGCCAGGTGGGACAGGGCCCTGTATCTGAAGCTTTCTTT. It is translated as CASSQVGQGPVSEAFF.

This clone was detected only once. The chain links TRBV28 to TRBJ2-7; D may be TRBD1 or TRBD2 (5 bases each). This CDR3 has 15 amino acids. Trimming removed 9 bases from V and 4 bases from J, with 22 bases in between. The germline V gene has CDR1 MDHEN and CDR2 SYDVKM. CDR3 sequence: CASRGVSLAPYEQYF. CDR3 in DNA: TGTGCCAGTAGGGGAGTATCCCTAGCCCCATACGAGCAGTACTTC.

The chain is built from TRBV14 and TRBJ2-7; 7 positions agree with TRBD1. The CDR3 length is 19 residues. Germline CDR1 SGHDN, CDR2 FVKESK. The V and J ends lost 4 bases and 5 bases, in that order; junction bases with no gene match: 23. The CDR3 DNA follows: TGTGCCAGCAGCCCGAAGAGGGGCGGACAGGTCCGGCAGGGACACGAGCAGTACTTC. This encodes CASSPKRGGQVRQGHEQYF.

The CDR3 spells CASSSTGSEGYTF. The CDR3 DNA reads as TGCGCCAGCAGCTCTACAGGGTCGGAAGGCTACACCTTC. The gene calls are TRBV5-1 and TRBJ1-2; possibly TRBD1 for D (6 bases). The CDR3 is made up of 13 amino acids. Trimming took 3 bases from V and 8 from J, leaving 14 bases between them. Germline loops: CDR1 SGHRS, CDR2 YFSETQ.

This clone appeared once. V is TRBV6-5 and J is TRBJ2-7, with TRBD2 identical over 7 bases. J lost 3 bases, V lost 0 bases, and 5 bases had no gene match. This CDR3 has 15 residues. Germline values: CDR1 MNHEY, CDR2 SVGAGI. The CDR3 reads CASSYSGGRGYEQYF. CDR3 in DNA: TGTGCCAGCAGTTACTCGGGAGGGAGGGGCTACGAGCAGTACTTC.

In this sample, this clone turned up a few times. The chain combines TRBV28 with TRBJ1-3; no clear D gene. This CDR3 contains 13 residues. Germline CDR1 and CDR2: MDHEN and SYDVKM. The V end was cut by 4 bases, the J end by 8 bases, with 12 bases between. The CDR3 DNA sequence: TGTGCCAGCAGTTCTCTCATAGGAGACACCATATATTTT. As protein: CASSSLIGDTIYF.

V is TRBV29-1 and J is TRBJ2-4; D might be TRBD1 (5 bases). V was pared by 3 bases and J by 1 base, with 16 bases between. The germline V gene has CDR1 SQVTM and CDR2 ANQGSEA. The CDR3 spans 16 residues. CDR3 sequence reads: CSVEGWGRAAKNIQYF. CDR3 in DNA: TGCAGCGTTGAGGGTTGGGGCCGGGCGGCCAAAAACATTCAGTACTTC.

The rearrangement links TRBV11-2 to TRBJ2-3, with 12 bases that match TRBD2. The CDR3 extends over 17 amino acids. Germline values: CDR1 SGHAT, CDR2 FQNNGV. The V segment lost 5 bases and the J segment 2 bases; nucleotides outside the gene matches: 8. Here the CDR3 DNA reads TGTGCCAGCAGCGCCATTCGACTAGCGGGGGCCACAGATACGCAGTATTTT. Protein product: CASSAIRLAGATDTQYF.

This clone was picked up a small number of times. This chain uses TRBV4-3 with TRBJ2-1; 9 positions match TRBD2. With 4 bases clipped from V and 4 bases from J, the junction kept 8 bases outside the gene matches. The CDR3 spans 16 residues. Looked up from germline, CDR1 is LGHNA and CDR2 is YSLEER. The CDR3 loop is CASSPGWLAGYNEQFF. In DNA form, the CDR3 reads TGCGCCAGCAGCCCCGGGTGGCTAGCGGGGTACAATGAGCAGTTCTTC.

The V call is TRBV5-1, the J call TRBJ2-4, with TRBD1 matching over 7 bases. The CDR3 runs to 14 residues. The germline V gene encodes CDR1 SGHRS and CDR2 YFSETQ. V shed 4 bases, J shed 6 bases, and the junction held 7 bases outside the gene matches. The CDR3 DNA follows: TGCGCCAGCAGCGTACCGACAGGGAGAAACATTCAGTACTTC. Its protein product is CASSVPTGRNIQYF.

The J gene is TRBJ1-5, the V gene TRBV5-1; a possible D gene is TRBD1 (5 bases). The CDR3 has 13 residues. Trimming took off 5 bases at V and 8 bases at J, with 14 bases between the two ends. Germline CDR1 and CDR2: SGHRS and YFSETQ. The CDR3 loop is CASRRTTGEPQHF. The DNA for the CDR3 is TGCGCCAGCAGGAGGACCACGGGGGAGCCCCAGCATTTT.

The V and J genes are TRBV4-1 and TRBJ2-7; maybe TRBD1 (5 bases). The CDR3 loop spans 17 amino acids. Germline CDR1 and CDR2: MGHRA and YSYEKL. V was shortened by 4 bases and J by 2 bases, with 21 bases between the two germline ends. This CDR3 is CASSPRRRAVDPYEQYF. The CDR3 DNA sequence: TGCGCCAGCAGCCCCCGGCGCAGGGCGGTGGACCCCTACGAGCAGTACTTC.

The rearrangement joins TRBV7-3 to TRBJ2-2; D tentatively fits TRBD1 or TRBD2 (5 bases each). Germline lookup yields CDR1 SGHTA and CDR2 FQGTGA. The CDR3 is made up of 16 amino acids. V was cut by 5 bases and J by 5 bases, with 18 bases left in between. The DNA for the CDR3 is TGTGCCAGCAGCGGACTCCAGGGTTCGCGTACCGGGGAGCTGTTTTTT. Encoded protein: CASSGLQGSRTGELFF.

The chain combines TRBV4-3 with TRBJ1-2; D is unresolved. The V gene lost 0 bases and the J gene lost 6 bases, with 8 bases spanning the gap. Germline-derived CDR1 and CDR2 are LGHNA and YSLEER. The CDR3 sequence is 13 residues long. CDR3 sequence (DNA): TGCGCCAGCAGCCAAGATACTAAGCATGGCTACACCTTC. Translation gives CASSQDTKHGYTF.

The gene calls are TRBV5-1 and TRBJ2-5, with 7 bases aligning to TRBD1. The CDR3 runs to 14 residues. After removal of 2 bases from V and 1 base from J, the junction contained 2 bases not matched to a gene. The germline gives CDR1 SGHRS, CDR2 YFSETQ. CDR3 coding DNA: TGCGCCAGCAGCTTAGGGACAGCCCAAGAGACCCAGTACTTC. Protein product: CASSLGTAQETQYF.

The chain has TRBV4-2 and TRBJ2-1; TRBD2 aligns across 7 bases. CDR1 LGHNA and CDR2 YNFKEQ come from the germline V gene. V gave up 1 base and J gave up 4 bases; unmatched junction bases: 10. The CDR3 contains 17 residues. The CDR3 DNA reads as TGTGCCAGCAGCCAAGTGGTAAGAGCGGGAATATACAATGAGCAGTTCTTC. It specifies CASSQVVRAGIYNEQFF.

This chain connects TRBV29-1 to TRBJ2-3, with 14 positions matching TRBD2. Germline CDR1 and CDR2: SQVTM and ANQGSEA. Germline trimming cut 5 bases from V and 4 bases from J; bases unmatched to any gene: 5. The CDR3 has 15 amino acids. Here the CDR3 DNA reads TGCAGCGTTAGGACTAGCGGGAGGCGGGCAGATACGCAGTATTTT. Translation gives CSVRTSGRRADTQYF.

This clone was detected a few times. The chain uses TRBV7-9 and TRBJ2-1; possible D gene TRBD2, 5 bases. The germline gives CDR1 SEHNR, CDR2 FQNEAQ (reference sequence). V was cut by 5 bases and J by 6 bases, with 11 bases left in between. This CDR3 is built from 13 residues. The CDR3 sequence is CASSPPGVNEQFF. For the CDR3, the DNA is TGTGCCAGCAGCCCCCCCGGGGTCAATGAGCAGTTCTTC.

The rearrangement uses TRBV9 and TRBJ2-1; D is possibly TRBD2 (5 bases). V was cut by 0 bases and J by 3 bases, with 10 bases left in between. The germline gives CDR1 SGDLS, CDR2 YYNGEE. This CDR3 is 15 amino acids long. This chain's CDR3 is CASSVGASFYNEQFF. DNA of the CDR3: TGTGCCAGCAGCGTAGGAGCTAGCTTCTACAATGAGCAGTTCTTC.

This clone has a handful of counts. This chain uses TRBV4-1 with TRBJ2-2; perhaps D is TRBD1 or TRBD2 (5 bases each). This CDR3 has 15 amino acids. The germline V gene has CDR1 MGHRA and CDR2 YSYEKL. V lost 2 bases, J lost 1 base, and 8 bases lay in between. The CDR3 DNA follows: TGCGCCAGCAGCCAAACAGGAGGGAACACCGGGGAGCTGTTTTTT. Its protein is CASSQTGGNTGELFF.

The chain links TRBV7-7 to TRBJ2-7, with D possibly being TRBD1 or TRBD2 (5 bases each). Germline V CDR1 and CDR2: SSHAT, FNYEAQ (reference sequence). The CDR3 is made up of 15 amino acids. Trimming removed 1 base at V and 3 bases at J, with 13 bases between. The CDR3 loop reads CASSLVTRDRYEQYF. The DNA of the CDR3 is TGTGCCAGCAGCTTAGTCACCCGGGACCGCTACGAGCAGTACTTC.

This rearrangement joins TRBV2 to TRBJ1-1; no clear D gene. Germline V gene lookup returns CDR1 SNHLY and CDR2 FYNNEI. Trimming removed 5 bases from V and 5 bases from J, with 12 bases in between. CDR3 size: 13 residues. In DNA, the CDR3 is TGTGCCAGCAGTCCCCGGGAGAGGACTGAAGCTTTCTTT. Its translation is CASSPRERTEAFF.

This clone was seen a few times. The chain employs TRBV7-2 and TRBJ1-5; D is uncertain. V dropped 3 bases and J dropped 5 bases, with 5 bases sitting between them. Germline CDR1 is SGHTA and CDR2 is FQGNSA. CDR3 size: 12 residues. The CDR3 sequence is CASSLPDQPQHF. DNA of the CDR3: TGTGCCAGCAGCTTGCCGGATCAGCCCCAGCATTTT.

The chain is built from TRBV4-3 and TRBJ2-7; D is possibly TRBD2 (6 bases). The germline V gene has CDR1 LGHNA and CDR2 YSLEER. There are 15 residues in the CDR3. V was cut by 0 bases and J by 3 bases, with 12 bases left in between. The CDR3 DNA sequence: TGCGCCAGCAGCCAAGAGGGCCGGGGGATCTACGAGCAGTACTTC. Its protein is CASSQEGRGIYEQYF.

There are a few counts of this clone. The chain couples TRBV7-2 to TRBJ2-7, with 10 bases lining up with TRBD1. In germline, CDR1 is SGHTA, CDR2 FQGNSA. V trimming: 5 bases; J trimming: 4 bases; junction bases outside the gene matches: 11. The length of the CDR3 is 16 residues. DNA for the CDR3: TGTGCCAGCAGCCAATCTAGGACAGGGGGAAGGTACGAGCAGTACTTC. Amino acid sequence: CASSQSRTGGRYEQYF.